The TCR beta chain under discussion was sequenced for a study of radiation and T cells in renal cell carcinoma (dated by TCRdb to the early 2020s). As for the study more broadly: A total of 53 samples underwent TCR beta sequencing, made up of some 26 tumors and about 27 peripheral blood samples. Across all 53 samples, 4,016,671 unique CDR3 nucleotide sequences, encoding 2.5 million to 3 million unique CDR3 amino acid sequences, were identified. The final blood draw took place at 4 weeks after radiation, the same time as nephrectomy. General findings and caveats noted by the study authors: Tracking of blood repertoire dynamics stopped at approximately 4 weeks after treatment, with no follow-up past that point. In blood, the top tumor clonotypes increased between baseline and 2 weeks post-radiation and then shrank by 4 weeks, which suggests that tumor-resident clones expanded only transiently. Because no pretreatment tumor biopsies were available, whether clonotypes were present in the tumor at baseline could not be determined. The single-armed trial design could not address effects of radiation dose or scheduling on the TCR repertoire.

About this clone itself: Its target antigen remains unknown. Base qualities are missing; no much larger clone stands one base away.

TCR beta libraries were generated from genomic DNA with the immunoSEQ kit, following the manufacturer's recommendations. To prepare the libraries, a first multiplex PCR with proprietary primers was run, followed by a second PCR that added unique barcodes, and a bead cleanup was done after each round. Each sample batch included a kit-provided positive control reaction and a negative control reaction. The final libraries were assessed on an Agilent 4200 TapeStation D1000 ScreenTape, pooled by volume, and quantified by qPCR. Sequencing was performed on an Illumina NextSeq500 with a MidOutput 150-cycle cartridge, and 156 Read1 and 15 Index1 cycles were run with kit custom primers. The pooled library was loaded at roughly 1 pM with roughly 20% PhiX control spiked in. In the paper's pipeline: Vendor-processed data were analyzed in R, and a clonotype was defined as all T cells sharing the same CDR3 nucleotide sequence. For clone abundance analyses, frequencies were normalized to the 10,000 most abundant clones in each sample. Public T cell clones, which averaged fewer than five per sample, were excluded before analysis. Tumor-enriched clonotypes and baseline blood-enriched clonotypes were defined as those with an abundance difference of at least 32-fold between compartments. A beta-binomial differential abundance model was used to identify clonotypes that expanded or contracted between blood time points. The Baroni-Urbani and Buser coefficient was used to measure tumor-blood repertoire similarity, and groups were compared with two-tailed Wilcoxon tests in R. Held by TCRdb, this immuneACCESS table contains in-frame sequences only and omits some clones. Under half of the omission traces to an unresolved V gene where checked; the cause of the rest is unknown. V and J calls and clone size are copied from that table; D and trimming were computed from the DNA. The sample profile shows tens of thousands of clones; nearly 85% of them were found once. 25% to 30% of the sample belongs to the ten largest clones.

The sample's time point label is to be understood as: blood 4 weeks post-SBRT, at nephrectomy. The treatment or condition tag for this specimen amounts to: 15 Gy SBRT to primary tumor, nephrectomy 4 weeks later. The samples were obtained from a clinical trial, where primary renal cell carcinomas were treated with 15 Gy stereotactic body radiation therapy and then removed by nephrectomy 4 weeks afterward. Serial peripheral blood from radiation-treated patients was sampled at baseline, 2 weeks and 4 weeks after SBRT to track tumor-enriched clonotypes. Every patient's renal cell carcinoma showed clear cell pathology. The QIAamp DNA Blood Mini Kit (Qiagen) was used to prepare genomic DNA for TCR sequencing. Samples were included in the analyses only if all quality control checks were passed. For CDR1 and CDR2, the germline V gene (reference sequence) lists SGHNT and YYREEE. Trimming costs V 4 bases and J 0 bases, and their ends lie 19 bases apart. The CDR3 runs 17 residues from the cysteine to the phenylalanine. Solely the CDR3 DNA is kept, with 51 bases framed from the first base.

The V and J genes are TRBV5-4 and TRBJ1-1, and possibly TRBD1, on 6 matching bases. The material sequenced was blood, taken from a patient whose treatment included radiotherapy and nephrectomy. The origin of this receptor is a woman in her seventies with renal cell carcinoma. The sequenced DNA is TGTGCCAGCAGCCCCGGGGGAGGGGGGGGGCTGAACACTGAAGCTTTCTTT. Its translation reads: CASSPGGGGGLNTEAFF.